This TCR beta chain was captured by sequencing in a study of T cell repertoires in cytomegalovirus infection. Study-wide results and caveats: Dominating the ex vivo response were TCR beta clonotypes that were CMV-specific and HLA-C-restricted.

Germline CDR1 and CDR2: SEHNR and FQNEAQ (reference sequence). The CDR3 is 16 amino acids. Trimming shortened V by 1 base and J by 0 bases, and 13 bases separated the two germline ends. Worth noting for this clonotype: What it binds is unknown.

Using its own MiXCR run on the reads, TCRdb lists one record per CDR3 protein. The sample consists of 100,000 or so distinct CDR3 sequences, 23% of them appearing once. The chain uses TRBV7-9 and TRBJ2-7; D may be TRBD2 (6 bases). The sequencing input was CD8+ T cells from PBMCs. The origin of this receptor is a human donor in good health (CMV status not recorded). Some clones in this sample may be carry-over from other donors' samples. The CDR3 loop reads CASSLVRDSSSYEQYF. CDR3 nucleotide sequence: TGTGCCAGCAGCTTAGTTCGGGACTCTAGCTCCTACGAGCAGTACTTC.